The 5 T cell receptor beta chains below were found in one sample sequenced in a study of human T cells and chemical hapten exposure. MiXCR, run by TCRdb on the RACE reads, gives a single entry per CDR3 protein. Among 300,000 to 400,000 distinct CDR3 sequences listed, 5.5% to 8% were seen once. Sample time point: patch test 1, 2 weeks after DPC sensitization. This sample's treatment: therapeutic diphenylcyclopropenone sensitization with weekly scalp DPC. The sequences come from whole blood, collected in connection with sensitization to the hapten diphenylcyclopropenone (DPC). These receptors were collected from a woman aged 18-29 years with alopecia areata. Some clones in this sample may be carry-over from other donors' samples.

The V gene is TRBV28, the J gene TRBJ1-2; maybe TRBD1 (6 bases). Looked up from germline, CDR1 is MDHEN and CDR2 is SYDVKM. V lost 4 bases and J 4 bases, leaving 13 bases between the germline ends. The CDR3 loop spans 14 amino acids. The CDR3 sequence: CASSSGGRFYGYTF. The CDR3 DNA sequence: TGTGCCAGCAGTTCGGGGGGCAGATTCTATGGCTACACCTTC.

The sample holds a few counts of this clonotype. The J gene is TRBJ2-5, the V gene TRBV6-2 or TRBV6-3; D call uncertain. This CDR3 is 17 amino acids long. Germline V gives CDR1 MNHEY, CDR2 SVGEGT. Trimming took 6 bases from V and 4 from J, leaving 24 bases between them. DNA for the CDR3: TGTGCCAGCAGCTCCATCCCCGATGTCCCAAGGCGAGAGACCCAGTACTTC. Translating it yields CASSSIPDVPRRETQYF.

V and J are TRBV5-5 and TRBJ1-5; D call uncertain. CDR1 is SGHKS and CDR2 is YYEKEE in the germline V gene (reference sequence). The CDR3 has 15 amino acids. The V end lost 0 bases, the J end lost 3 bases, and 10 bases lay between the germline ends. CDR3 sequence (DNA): TGTGCCAGCAGCTTGGGTACCCGCCCCAATCAGCCCCAGCATTTT. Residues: CASSLGTRPNQPQHF.

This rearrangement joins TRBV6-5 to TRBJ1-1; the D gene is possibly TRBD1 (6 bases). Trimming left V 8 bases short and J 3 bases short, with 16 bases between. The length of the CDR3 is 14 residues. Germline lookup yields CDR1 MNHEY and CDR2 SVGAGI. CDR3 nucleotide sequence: TGTGCCAGCGGTGAGGGGGGTGTGGACACTGAAGCTTTCTTT. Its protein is CASGEGGVDTEAFF.

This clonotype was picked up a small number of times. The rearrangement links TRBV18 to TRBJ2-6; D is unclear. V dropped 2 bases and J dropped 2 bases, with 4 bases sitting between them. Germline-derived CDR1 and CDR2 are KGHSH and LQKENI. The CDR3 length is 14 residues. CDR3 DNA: TGTGCCAGCTCACCATCGGCTGGGGCCAACGTCCTGACTTTC. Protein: CASSPSAGANVLTF.